The rows below give T cell receptor beta chains drawn from one sample of a study of PD-1 blockade in classical Hodgkin lymphoma. Sequencing used immunoSEQ multiplex PCR; TCRdb keeps in-frame clones, though not all of them. The sample includes some 24,000 clones, approximately 79% of them seen just once. Sequenced material: peripheral blood mononuclear cells (PBMCs), taken before the fourth cycle of nivolumab. Every receptor here comes from a human donor with classical Hodgkin lymphoma. CDR3s include the opening cysteine and the closing phenylalanine or tryptophan. D genes are given only for firm matches. Size values are once, few and many counts, or a class for expanded clones, and some rows have none.

cdr3_aa	cdr3_nt	v_call	j_call	clone_size	d_call
CASSFYGEPTYEQYF	TGTGCCAGCAGCTTCTACGGGGAGCCCACCTACGAGCAGTACTTC	TRBV5-5	TRBJ2-7	-	-
CASTGQGGGAEAFF	TGTGCCAGCACCGGACAGGGGGGAGGTGCTGAAGCTTTCTTT	TRBV2	TRBJ1-1	-	TRBD1
CASSEGQGTYEQYF	TGCGCCAGCAGCGAAGGACAGGGGACGTACGAGCAGTACTTC	TRBV4-3	TRBJ2-7	-	TRBD1
CASSPSLDRWGYGYTF	TGCGCCAGCAGCCCCTCCCTCGACAGGTGGGGCTATGGCTACACCTTC	TRBV5-1	TRBJ1-2	-	-
CASSYGSPGYGYTF	TGTGCCAGCAGTTATGGCTCCCCGGGCTATGGCTACACCTTC	TRBV6-6	TRBJ1-2	-	-
CSVGKGSGDGYTF	TGCAGCGTTGGTAAAGGGAGTGGTGATGGCTACACCTTC	TRBV29-1	TRBJ1-2	-	-
CASSFRQPQHF	TGTGCCAGCAGTTTTCGCCAGCCCCAGCATTTT	TRBV28	TRBJ1-5	-	-
CASSLSSQLGYTF	TGTGCCAGCAGTTTAAGTTCCCAGTTGGGCTACACCTTC	TRBV28	TRBJ1-2	-	-
CSSMGWDYGYTF	TGCAGCTCCATGGGGTGGGACTATGGCTACACCTTC	TRBV29-1	TRBJ1-2	few	-
CASTPWTGRYGYTF	TGTGCCAGTACCCCCTGGACAGGAAGGTATGGCTACACCTTC	TRBV19	TRBJ1-2	-	TRBD1
CASSDGLAGGLGSYNEQFF	TGTGCCAGCAGTGACGGGCTAGCGGGGGGGCTGGGCTCCTACAATGAGCAGTTCTTC	TRBV6-4	TRBJ2-1	-	TRBD2
CASSLPRQVPNTGELFF	TGTGCCAGCAGCTTACCGCGGCAGGTCCCGAACACCGGGGAGCTGTTTTTT	TRBV7-9	TRBJ2-2	-	-
CASSTGHSYEQYF	TGTGCCAGCAGTACCGGGCATTCCTACGAGCAGTACTTC	TRBV28	TRBJ2-7	-	-
CASSRAGSLQYEQYF	TGTGCCAGCAGCCGAGCGGGATCGTTACAATACGAGCAGTACTTC	TRBV7-2	TRBJ2-7	-	TRBD2
CASSPSRPYYGYTF	TGTGCCAGCAGCCCAAGTCGCCCCTACTATGGCTACACCTTC	TRBV11-2	TRBJ1-2	-	-
CASSEIGDYGYTF	TGTGCCAGCAGTGAAATAGGGGACTATGGCTACACCTTC	TRBV6-1	TRBJ1-2	-	-
CASSVGQTEKLFF	TGTGCCAGCAGCGTAGGCCAAACTGAAAAACTGTTTTTT	TRBV9	TRBJ1-4	once	-
CASSLPLGLWVFF	TGTGCCAGCAGTTTACCCCTGGGACTGTGGGTTTTCTTC	TRBV28	TRBJ2-1	-	-
CASSEKSSGRNEQYF	TGTGCCAGCAGTGAAAAGTCTAGCGGGAGAAACGAGCAGTACTTC	TRBV2	TRBJ2-7	-	TRBD2
CASSSSGGYGTDTQYF	TGTGCCAGCAGCTCCAGTGGGGGTTATGGCACAGATACGCAGTATTTT	TRBV11-3	TRBJ2-3	-	-
CASSMGKGYEQYF	TGTGCCAGTAGTATGGGTAAGGGCTACGAGCAGTACTTC	TRBV19	TRBJ2-7	-	-
CASSSSLGQGKETQYF	TGTGCCAGTAGTTCTTCCCTGGGACAGGGGAAAGAGACCCAGTACTTC	TRBV19	TRBJ2-5	-	TRBD1
CASSLHADTLYNSPLHF	TGTGCCAGCAGTTTACATGCGGACACTCTCTATAATTCACCCCTCCACTTT	TRBV27	TRBJ1-6	few	-
CASSLFVATEAFF	TGTGCCAGCAGTTTATTCGTCGCCACTGAAGCTTTCTTT	TRBV27	TRBJ1-1	-	-
CASSLETSGNRVQYF	TGTGCCAGCAGCCTAGAGACTAGCGGGAATAGAGTGCAGTACTTC	TRBV4-2	TRBJ2-7	-	TRBD2
CASSPNLDGTQYF	TGTGCCAGCAGCCCAAACCTCGACGGTACCCAGTACTTC	TRBV6-5	TRBJ2-5	-	-
CASSIRAGGPHEQFF	TGTGCCAGTAGTATACGAGCGGGAGGGCCCCATGAGCAGTTCTTC	TRBV19	TRBJ2-1	-	TRBD2
CASKASGGPYEQYF	TGCGCCAGCAAGGCTTCAGGGGGGCCCTACGAGCAGTACTTC	TRBV5-1	TRBJ2-7	-	-
CASSPGLTGELFF	TGTGCCAGCAGCCCCGGGCTCACCGGGGAGCTGTTTTTT	TRBV6-5	TRBJ2-2	once	-
CASSQTNEQFF	TGCGCCAGCAGCCAGACGAATGAGCAGTTCTTC	TRBV4-1	TRBJ2-1	-	-
CASRPPDRDTGELFF	TGTGCCAGTAGGCCCCCGGACAGGGACACCGGGGAGCTGTTTTTT	TRBV19	TRBJ2-2	-	TRBD1
CASSSYRDRVDYEQYF	TGTGCCAGCAGCTCTTACCGGGACAGGGTGGACTACGAGCAGTACTTC	TRBV11-3	TRBJ2-7	-	TRBD1